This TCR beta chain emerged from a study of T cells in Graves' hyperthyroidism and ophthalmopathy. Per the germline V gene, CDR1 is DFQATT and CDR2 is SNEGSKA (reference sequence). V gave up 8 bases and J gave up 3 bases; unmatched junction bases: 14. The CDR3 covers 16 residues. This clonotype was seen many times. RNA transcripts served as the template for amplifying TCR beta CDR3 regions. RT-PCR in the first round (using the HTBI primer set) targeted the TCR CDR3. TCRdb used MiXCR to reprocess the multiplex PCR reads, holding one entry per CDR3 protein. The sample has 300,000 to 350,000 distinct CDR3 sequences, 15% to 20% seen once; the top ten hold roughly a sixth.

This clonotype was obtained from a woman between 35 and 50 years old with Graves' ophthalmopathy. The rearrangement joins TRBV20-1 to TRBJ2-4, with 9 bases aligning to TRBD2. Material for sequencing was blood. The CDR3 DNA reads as TGCAGTTTTTATAGCGGGAGTCAGGGTTTCAAAAACATTCAGTACTTC. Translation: CSFYSGSQGFKNIQYF.